This entry lists 11 T cell receptor beta chains sequenced from one sample in a study of Ad26.COV2.S vaccination and SARS-CoV-2 variants. The treatment is: 15 to 20 received Ad26.COV2.S at low or high dose, single or two shots; a few received placebo; per-sample allocation not given. Following the first vaccine or placebo injection, samples were taken on day 63. Some clones are missing from TCRdb's copy, which holds only in-frame ones; the method was immunoSEQ multiplex PCR. The sample lists about 440,000 clones, less than 95% occurring once. Sequences were derived from peripheral blood, sampled in a trial of Ad26.COV2.S vaccine versus placebo. These receptors were collected from a person aged 18-60 years who received the Ad26.COV2.S COVID-19 vaccine or a placebo.

The CDR3 nucleotides read TGTGCCAGCACAACGACAGGGAATGGCTACACCTTC. Its translation is CASTTTGNGYTF. This chain connects TRBV6-5 to TRBJ1-2, with 7 bases fitting TRBD1. Per the germline V gene, CDR1 is MNHEY and CDR2 is SVGAGI. The CDR3 is made up of 12 amino acids. With 7 bases clipped from V and 6 bases from J, the junction kept 5 bases outside the gene matches.

The chain couples TRBV9 to TRBJ1-2, with a possible D match to TRBD1 (5 bases). V gave up 4 bases and J gave up 3 bases, with 13 bases separating them. Germline-derived CDR1 and CDR2 are SGDLS and YYNGEE. The CDR3 spans 14 residues. The CDR3 here is CASSRGQGYYGYTF. CDR3 DNA: TGTGCCAGCAGCCGGGGCCAAGGGTACTATGGCTACACCTTC.

J is TRBJ2-3 and V is TRBV20-1; D is unclear. The CDR3 extends over 11 amino acids. CDR1 is DFQATT, CDR2 SNEGSKA, per germline (reference sequence). V was trimmed by 2 bases and J by 6 bases, leaving 6 bases between them. The CDR3 loop is CSARLYDTQYF. CDR3 DNA sequence: TGCAGTGCTAGACTTTACGATACGCAGTATTTT.

The chain links TRBV7-9 to TRBJ2-1; D unclear. The CDR3 has 15 amino acids. Germline V gives CDR1 SEHNR, CDR2 FQNEAQ (reference sequence). Trimming removed 1 base at V and 8 bases at J, with 15 bases between. The CDR3 loop is CASSLGNLFVDEQFF. The CDR3, as DNA: TGTGCCAGCAGCTTAGGGAACCTATTTGTCGATGAGCAGTTCTTC.

The genes are TRBV7-6 and TRBJ1-3; TRBD1 matches 7 bases. Germline values: CDR1 SGHVS, CDR2 FNYEAQ. The V and J ends lost 8 bases and 0 bases, in that order; junction bases with no gene match: 7. The CDR3 length is 15 residues. The CDR3 protein is CASGGTASSGNTIYF. In DNA form, the CDR3 reads TGTGCCAGCGGAGGGACAGCTAGCTCTGGAAACACCATATATTTT.

The chain uses TRBV12-3 or TRBV12-4 and TRBJ2-1; no clear D. CDR3 length: 12 residues. Trimming took off 1 base at V and 9 bases at J, with 7 bases between the two ends. The CDR3 sequence: CASSLGLFEQFF. The CDR3 DNA follows: TGTGCCAGCAGTTTAGGGTTGTTTGAGCAGTTCTTC.

CDR3 sequence (DNA): TGTGCCAGCAGTGAGTACCGGGACAGGGGAATCTACGAGCAGTACTTC. It encodes CASSEYRDRGIYEQYF. V and J are TRBV6-1 and TRBJ2-7; 10 bases are a match to TRBD1. CDR1 MNHNS and CDR2 SASEGT come from the germline V gene. V lost 3 bases, J lost 3 bases, and 8 bases stayed unmatched. The CDR3 extends over 16 amino acids.

The rearrangement joins TRBV18 to TRBJ2-1; D may be TRBD2 (5 bases). This CDR3 has 14 residues. CDR1 is KGHSH, CDR2 LQKENI, per germline. Trimming took off 3 bases at V and 12 bases at J, with 18 bases between the two ends. CDR3 coding DNA: TGTGCCAGCTCACCGTCGGACTGGGTCAAAGGGCAGTTCTTC. It codes for CASSPSDWVKGQFF.

The chain is built from TRBV11-2 and TRBJ2-1, with 7 bases aligning to TRBD1. The CDR3 runs 17 residues. Germline assignment: CDR1 SGHAT and CDR2 FQNNGV. J gave up 1 base and V 3 bases, and 9 bases lay outside the gene matches. The DNA of the CDR3 is TGTGCCAGCAGCTTTTGGACAGGTCAAAGGTCCTACAATGAGCAGTTCTTC. Amino acid sequence: CASSFWTGQRSYNEQFF.

The chain couples TRBV19 to TRBJ2-5, with TRBD1 matching 7 bases. In germline, CDR1 is LNHDA, CDR2 SQIVND (reference sequence). The CDR3 consists of 14 residues. Trimming at V came to 9 bases and at J to 1 base, leaving 8 bases not matched to a gene. The CDR3 DNA sequence: TGTGCCAGCTCCCGGGACAGTTTCCAAGAGACCCAGTACTTC. Protein: CASSRDSFQETQYF.

Written as DNA, the CDR3 is TGTGCCAGCAGCAAGCCGAACACCGGGGAGCTGTTTTTT. Translation gives CASSKPNTGELFF. The chain couples TRBV21-1 to TRBJ2-2. TRBV21-1 is designated a pseudogene. The CDR3 contains 13 residues.